This passage covers 10 T cell receptor beta chains from one sample sequenced in a study of T-cell reconstitution after alpha-beta-depleted transplantation in children. Preparation of the TCRbeta library was carried out with unique molecular identifiers. TCRdb processed the PCR reads anew with MiXCR; each CDR3 protein has one entry. The sample lists about 300,000 distinct CDR3 sequences, around a tenth seen once, with 7% to 9.5% in the top ten. The sample here was PBMCs, taken before TCRalphabeta/CD19-depleted stem cell transplant. The receptors here all came from a boy under three years old with acute myeloid leukemia, due to receive a stem cell transplant.

This clonotype was counted at least ten times. This chain joins TRBV7-2 and TRBJ1-2; D remains unclear. The V end lost 0 bases, the J end lost 6 bases, and 11 bases lay between the germline ends. Germline-derived CDR1 and CDR2 are SGHTA and FQGNSA. The CDR3 consists of 14 residues. CDR3 sequence: CASSLARQAHGYTF. In DNA, the CDR3 is TGTGCCAGCAGCTTAGCGCGTCAGGCCCATGGCTACACCTTC.

This clonotype has at least ten counts. This chain uses TRBV28 with TRBJ2-7; D unresolved. The CDR3 extends over 12 amino acids. With 6 bases removed from V and 1 base from J, the gap between germline ends came to 7 bases. Germline CDR1 reads MDHEN; CDR2 reads SYDVKM. CDR3 region: CASSGPSYEQYF. The CDR3 nucleotides are TGTGCCAGCAGCGGTCCTTCCTACGAGCAGTACTTC.

This clonotype was counted a few times. This rearrangement joins TRBV11-3 to TRBJ1-1; D might be TRBD1 (5 bases). V lost 5 bases and J 1 base, leaving 11 bases between the germline ends. From germline, CDR1 is SGHNT and CDR2 YENEEA. This CDR3 contains 14 residues. CDR3 coding DNA: TGTGCCAGCAGCCCCAGGGCATCGAACACTGAAGCTTTCTTT. It is translated as CASSPRASNTEAFF.

This clonotype appeared many times. The V call is TRBV12-3 or TRBV12-4, the J call TRBJ1-2; weak D call: TRBD1 (5 bases). The CDR3 consists of 14 residues. Trimming removed 3 bases at V and 4 bases at J, with 12 bases between. The CDR3 nucleotides are TGTGCCAGCAGTTTGGGGCGCGGCAGCTATGGCTACACCTTC. This gives the protein CASSLGRGSYGYTF.

At least ten counts were recorded for this clonotype. This sequence joins TRBV4-2 and TRBJ2-7, with D possibly TRBD1 on 6 matching bases. This CDR3 contains 14 residues. The germline gives CDR1 LGHNA, CDR2 YNFKEQ. The V end was cut by 1 base, the J end by 0 bases, with 7 bases between. CDR3 residues: CASSQGDTSYEQYF. The CDR3 nucleotides read TGTGCCAGCAGCCAAGGGGACACCTCCTACGAGCAGTACTTC.

This clonotype was counted many times. The chain recombines TRBV20-1 with TRBJ2-1; 8 nucleotides match TRBD2. Trimming removed 0 bases from V and 4 bases from J; junction bases left unmatched: 8. Germline values: CDR1 DFQATT, CDR2 SNEGSKA (reference sequence). This CDR3 is 16 amino acids long. The CDR3 DNA sequence: TGCAGTGCTAGAGATCCGGGACTAGACCGGTACAATGAGCAGTTCTTC. Amino acid sequence: CSARDPGLDRYNEQFF.

In this sample, this clonotype turned up many times. The chain links TRBV7-2 to TRBJ2-1; 8 positions agree with TRBD2. V lost 0 bases and J lost 5; bases outside the gene matches: 6. Germline-derived CDR1 and CDR2 are SGHTA and FQGNSA. This CDR3 is built from 16 residues. This chain's CDR3 is CASSLAGTRPNNEQFF. The CDR3 DNA sequence: TGTGCCAGCAGCTTAGCGGGGACTAGACCCAACAATGAGCAGTTCTTC. Full variable domain (missing parts from reference TRBV7-2 and TRBJ2-1): GAGVSQSPSNKVTEKGKDVELRCDPISGHTALYWYRQSLGQGLEFLIYFQGNSAPDKSGLPSDRFSAERTGGSVSTLTIQRTQQEDSAVYLCASSLAGTRPNNEQFFGPGTRLTVL.

The sample holds many counts of this clonotype. The genes are TRBV6-1 and TRBJ2-3; tentatively, D is TRBD2 (6 bases). V lost 5 bases, J lost 8 bases, and 20 bases lay in between. CDR1 and CDR2 (germline): MNHNS, SASEGT. CDR3 size: 15 residues. The CDR3 sequence: CASSPPGLKNGTQYF. The CDR3 region has the DNA TGTGCCAGCAGTCCACCGGGACTCAAAAATGGTACGCAGTATTTT.

This clonotype was picked up a small number of times. The chain employs TRBV11-2 and TRBJ2-2; no clear D. V was clipped by 2 bases and J by 6 bases, with 7 bases between them. The CDR3 length is 13 residues. Germline V CDR1 and CDR2: SGHAT, FQNNGV. In DNA form, the CDR3 reads TGTGCCAGCAGCTTAAGTACCCCCGGGGAGCTGTTTTTT. Protein: CASSLSTPGELFF.

This clonotype was picked up many times. This chain links TRBV11-2 with TRBJ2-7; D is unclear. Looked up from germline, CDR1 is SGHAT and CDR2 is FQNNGV. V gave up 1 base and J gave up 1 base, with 8 bases separating them. This CDR3 is built from 14 residues. CDR3 in DNA: TGTGCCAGCAGCTTAGGACCGGAGTCCTACGAGCAGTACTTC. Translating it yields CASSLGPESYEQYF.